The 22 T cell receptor beta chains reported below all come from one sample, sequenced in a study of blood T cell repertoires in COVID-19 (dated by TCRdb to 2018 to 2020). Receptor libraries were prepared by the immunoSEQ multiplex PCR assay. The source is immuneACCESS, and TCRdb retained only in-frame sequences with V and J called. Part of the clones is not carried over; for the studies checked, unresolved V genes explain less than half of this, and the remainder is unexplained. Here the sample has around 300,000 clones; roughly 90% occur a single time. Roughly 2% of the sample rests with the top ten. Input material: peripheral blood. These receptors were obtained from a man aged 18 to 30 with active or convalescent COVID-19.

The chain links TRBV27 to TRBJ2-3; unclear D gene. CDR3 length equals 13 residues. Trimming stripped 3 bases from V and 5 bases from J, with 9 bases between. CDR1 MNHEY and CDR2 SMNVEV come from the germline V gene (reference sequence). CDR3 nucleotides: TGTGCCAGCAGTTTGCAGGTTGGAGATACGCAGTATTTT. Protein product: CASSLQVGDTQYF.

The chain combines TRBV6-5 with TRBJ2-7, with 9 bases fitting TRBD2. J was trimmed by 4 bases and V by 7 bases; bases with no gene match: 8. This CDR3 has 14 residues. Looked up from germline, CDR1 is MNHEY and CDR2 is SVGAGI. In DNA form, the CDR3 reads TGTGCCAGCACCAACCCGAGCGGGAGGTACGAGCAGTACTTC. Amino acids: CASTNPSGRYEQYF.

J is TRBJ2-5 and V is TRBV2; TRBD1 might be the D (6 bases). Per the germline V gene, CDR1 is SNHLY and CDR2 is FYNNEI. The germline V and J ends were trimmed by 1 base and 4 bases, with 10 bases remaining between them. The CDR3 covers 14 residues. CDR3 region: CASSEGFRGETQYF. The DNA for the CDR3 is TGTGCCAGCAGTGAAGGATTCAGGGGAGAGACCCAGTACTTC.

The CDR3 region has the DNA TGTGCCAGCTCATCCGACAGGGTGGAGACCCAGTACTTC. Residues: CASSSDRVETQYF. The rearrangement joins TRBV18 to TRBJ2-5; 7 positions agree with TRBD1. Germline V gene data show CDR1 as KGHSH and CDR2 as LQKENI. This CDR3 comprises 13 residues. Trimming took 5 bases from V and 5 from J; bases not matched to a gene: 5.

This clone appeared a few times. The rearrangement links TRBV27 to TRBJ2-4, with D tentatively TRBD1 (5 bases). The CDR3 extends over 15 amino acids. Germline V lookup: CDR1 MNHEY, CDR2 SMNVEV (reference sequence). V gave up 0 bases and J gave up 1 base, with 7 bases separating them. Here the CDR3 DNA reads TGTGCCAGCAGTTTATCAGGGGTGGCCAAAAACATTCAGTACTTC. This sequence encodes CASSLSGVAKNIQYF.

The J gene is TRBJ1-1, the V gene TRBV7-2; 9 bases are shared with TRBD1. The CDR3 spans 14 residues. J lost 5 bases, V lost 0 bases, and 1 base had no gene match. Germline lookup yields CDR1 SGHTA and CDR2 FQGNSA. In DNA, the CDR3 is TGTGCCAGCAGCTTAGCTGGGACAGGGACTGAAGCTTTCTTT. This encodes CASSLAGTGTEAFF.

Worth noting for this clone: Other DNA variants within this sample encode the same CDR3. The rearrangement joins TRBV2 to TRBJ2-2; 10 bases agree with TRBD1. Germline CDR1 reads SNHLY; CDR2 reads FYNNEI. Unmatched junction bases numbered 4, after V lost 6 bases and J lost 6 bases. The CDR3 length is 14 residues. The CDR3 protein is CASRRQGAAGELFF. CDR3 DNA: TGTGCCAGCAGGAGACAGGGGGCGGCCGGGGAGCTGTTTTTT. The full variable domain, its missing parts supplied by reference TRBV2 and TRBJ2-2, is EPEVTQTPSHQVTQMGQEVILRCVPISNHLYFYWYRQILGQKVEFLVSFYNNEISEKSEIFDDQFSVERPDGSNFTLKIRSTKLEDSAMYFCASRRQGAAGELFFGEGSRLTVL.

The chain is built from TRBV29-1 and TRBJ1-1; tentative D call: TRBD1 (5 bases). Germline V CDR1 and CDR2: SQVTM, ANQGSEA. This CDR3 is built from 13 residues. V was clipped by 3 bases and J by 6 bases, with 14 bases between them. In DNA, the CDR3 is TGCAGCGTTGAGGAGGAGGGGAGGCCTGAAGCTTTCTTT. It translates to CSVEEEGRPEAFF.

The chain couples TRBV10-3 to TRBJ2-2; D is undetermined. V dropped 2 bases and J dropped 7 bases, with 8 bases sitting between them. CDR3 length equals 13 residues. Germline V gene sequence: CDR1 ENHRY, CDR2 SYGVKD. DNA for the CDR3: TGTGCCATCAGTGAGGCCGAGCGCGGGGAGCTGTTTTTT. Its translation is CAISEAERGELFF.

This clone was counted a few times. The chain joins TRBV2 to TRBJ1-5; D not certain. Germline V gene data show CDR1 as SNHLY and CDR2 as FYNNEI. V lost 8 bases and J 7 bases, leaving 12 bases between the germline ends. There are 12 residues in the CDR3. This chain's CDR3 is CASGLGRQPQHF. The DNA of the CDR3 is TGTGCCAGCGGTCTGGGGAGGCAGCCCCAGCATTTT.

DNA of the CDR3: TGTGCCAGCAGCGCCGGGACAGAGGAAAGTGAGCAGTACTTC. The encoded protein is CASSAGTEESEQYF. The chain carries TRBV9 and TRBJ2-7; 7 bases line up with TRBD1. With V trimmed by 3 bases and J by 7 bases, 10 bases remained unmatched. Germline loops: CDR1 SGDLS, CDR2 YYNGEE. The CDR3 totals 14 residues.

To note about this clone: The same CDR3 can be traced to other DNA sequences in this sample. This chain joins TRBV29-1 and TRBJ1-5; 9 nucleotides align to TRBD1. The germline CDR1 and CDR2 sequences are SQVTM and ANQGSEA. The CDR3 has 13 residues. The trim removed 6 bases at V and 4 bases at J, leaving 4 bases unmatched. The CDR3 nucleotides are TGCAGCGTGATGACAGGGGGAAATCAGCCCCAGCATTTT. Protein sequence: CSVMTGGNQPQHF.

The table lists this clone with many counts. The rearrangement links TRBV6-1 to TRBJ1-2, with no clear D. The CDR3 sequence is 13 residues long. Per germline, CDR1 MNHNS and CDR2 SASEGT. The V end was cut by 2 bases, the J end by 0 bases, with 4 bases between. The CDR3 DNA reads as TGTGCCAGCAGTGAAACAGCTAACTATGGCTACACCTTC. Encoded protein: CASSETANYGYTF.

The chain uses TRBV24-1 and TRBJ2-2, with 10 bases fitting TRBD2. The CDR3 is 17 amino acids. Germline assignment: CDR1 KGHDR and CDR2 SFDVKD. V was clipped by 6 bases and J by 4 bases; unmatched bases: 10. The CDR3: CATSLTSGKGGTGELFF. The DNA for the CDR3 is TGTGCCACCAGTCTTACTAGCGGGAAGGGCGGCACCGGGGAGCTGTTTTTT.

This clone was seen more than once but under ten times. V usage is TRBV20-1 and J usage is TRBJ2-1, with 8 bases lining up with TRBD1. Per germline, CDR1 DFQATT and CDR2 SNEGSKA (reference sequence). V lost 3 bases to trimming and J lost 7 bases; unmatched junction nucleotides: 8. The CDR3 is 14 residues long. CDR3 in DNA: TGCAGTGCTAGTGCAGGGGGCGTGAGGAATGAGCAGTTCTTC. Amino acids: CSASAGGVRNEQFF.

The rearrangement uses TRBV29-1 and TRBJ2-7, with D perhaps TRBD2 (5 bases). This CDR3 is built from 14 residues. V shed 4 bases and J shed 3 bases, with 16 bases lying between them. Germline-derived CDR1 and CDR2 are SQVTM and ANQGSEA. Written as DNA, the CDR3 is TGCAGCGTTGCGCCCAGCCTAGCCCTCTACGAGCAGTACTTC. Encoded protein: CSVAPSLALYEQYF.

The chain couples TRBV7-9 to TRBJ2-3; D may be TRBD1 (5 bases). This CDR3 comprises 15 residues. Trimming stripped 4 bases from V and 5 bases from J, with 16 bases between. The germline gives CDR1 SEHNR, CDR2 FQNEAQ (reference sequence). The CDR3 DNA reads as TGTGCCAGCAGCTCGATAGACCGAAGGGGAGATACGCAGTATTTT. Protein product: CASSSIDRRGDTQYF.

The rearrangement links TRBV20-1 to TRBJ2-1, with D possibly TRBD1 on 6 matching bases. Trimming took off 3 bases at V and 3 bases at J, with 15 bases between the two ends. Looked up from germline, CDR1 is DFQATT and CDR2 is SNEGSKA (reference sequence). This CDR3 contains 15 residues. CDR3 DNA: TGCAGTGCTAGTAGTTTGCCAGGGGACTACAATGAGCAGTTCTTC. It yields the protein CSASSLPGDYNEQFF.

CDR3 region: CASSPLGRVNYGYTF. The CDR3 coding sequence is TGTGCCAGCAGCCCCTTGGGCAGGGTGAACTATGGCTACACCTTC. The chain recombines TRBV7-2 with TRBJ1-2; the D gene is possibly TRBD1 (5 bases). This CDR3 has 15 amino acids. CDR1 is SGHTA, CDR2 FQGNSA, per germline. Trimming removed 5 bases at V and 2 bases at J, with 15 bases between.

The chain joins TRBV5-5 to TRBJ2-7, with D possibly matching TRBD1 (5 bases). Germline V CDR1 and CDR2: SGHKS, YYEKEE (reference sequence). This CDR3 is 12 amino acids long. V was trimmed by 4 bases and J by 4 bases, leaving 9 bases between them. The CDR3 region is CASSDNRYEQYF. The DNA for the CDR3 is TGTGCCAGCAGCGACAACAGGTACGAGCAGTACTTC.

This chain connects TRBV6-5 to TRBJ2-7; 8 nucleotides line up with TRBD2. The CDR3 length is 14 residues. After removal of 5 bases from V and 3 bases from J, the junction contained 6 bases not matched to a gene. Germline V gene lookup returns CDR1 MNHEY and CDR2 SVGAGI. CDR3 sequence (DNA): TGTGCCAGCAGTCCGGGACTAGATCTCTACGAGCAGTACTTC. It is translated as CASSPGLDLYEQYF.

The rearrangement links TRBV7-8 to TRBJ1-1; TRBD1 is a possible D gene (6 bases). CDR1 is SGHVS and CDR2 is FQNEAQ in the germline V gene. The CDR3 covers 13 residues. V lost 5 bases to trimming and J lost 2 bases, with 9 bases between them. CDR3 sequence: CASSQGGNTEAFF. CDR3 in DNA: TGTGCCAGCAGCCAAGGGGGTAACACTGAAGCTTTCTTT.